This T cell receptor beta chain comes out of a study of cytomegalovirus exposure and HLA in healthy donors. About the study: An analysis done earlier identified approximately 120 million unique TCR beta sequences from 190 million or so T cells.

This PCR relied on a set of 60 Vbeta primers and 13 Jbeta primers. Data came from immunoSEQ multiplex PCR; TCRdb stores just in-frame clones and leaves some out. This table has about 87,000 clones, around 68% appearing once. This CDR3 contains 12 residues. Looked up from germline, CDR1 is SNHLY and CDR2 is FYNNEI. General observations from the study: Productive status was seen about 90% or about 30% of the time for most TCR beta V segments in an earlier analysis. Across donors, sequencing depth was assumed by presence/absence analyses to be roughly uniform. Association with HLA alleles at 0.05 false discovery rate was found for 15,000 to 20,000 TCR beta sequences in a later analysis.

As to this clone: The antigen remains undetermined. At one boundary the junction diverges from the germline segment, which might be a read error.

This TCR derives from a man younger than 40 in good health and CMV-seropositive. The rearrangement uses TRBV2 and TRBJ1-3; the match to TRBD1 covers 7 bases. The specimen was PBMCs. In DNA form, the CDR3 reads TGTGCCAGCAGGGAAGACAGGGCGGTGAAAATTTTT. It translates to CASREDRAVKIF.